This entry is about one TCR beta chain. This clonotype was counted ten times or more. Its cognate antigen has yet to be identified. No much larger clone exists at a distance of one base, and base qualities are not known. What the time point label conveys for this sample: patch test 3, about 24 weeks after DPC sensitization. Reading the label with the study, this specimen's treatment or condition is: therapeutic diphenylcyclopropenone sensitization with weekly scalp DPC. Blood at each patch-test visit was drawn before the patch test was applied. Eligible patients were aged 18 to 70, diagnosed with alopecia, deemed suitable for DPC therapy, and excluded if pregnant. Unfractionated whole blood was collected in Tempus Blood RNA tubes, and total RNA was extracted from that blood. The library was prepared using RACE. TCRdb records NextSeq 500 as the sequencer. Library preparation attached unique molecular identifiers to individual cDNA molecules for quantitative, reproducible TCR counting. Each blood RNA sample was used to sequence both TCR alpha and TCR beta chains. The published analysis was carried out like this. Samples had a median of around 92,000 TCRs, with a range from roughly 20,000 to 700,000. The Decombinator software suite was used to annotate V, J and CDR3 in the TCR reads. Every sample was subsampled to the same number of TCRs (28,000) for the PS versus PT1 abundance plots. Expanded TCRs were defined as absent before sensitization and observed at least eight times at the 2-week time point. TCRdb reprocessing: public reads trimmed at Q25 with fastp, clones called with MiXCR, in-frame beta chains kept. Identical CDR3 protein sequences are pooled into one entry, listed with their most common genes and DNA. TCRdb's processing, not the study's, gives the V and J calls here. This sample gives about 84,000 distinct CDR3 sequences in total; roughly a tenth of them show up just once. The ten largest clones take up 3.7% of the sample.

The entry originates in a study of human T cells and chemical hapten exposure (dated by TCRdb to about 2021). General notes on the study: For sensitization, 2% DPC in acetone was applied to a 2 cm by 2 cm area of upper inner arm skin. Weekly therapeutic DPC doses were additionally applied to the scalp of patients throughout the roughly 23-week study period. Patch testing on the upper back used Finn chambers containing 0.01% DPC, with scoring done after 6 days according to International Contact Dermatitis Research Group standards. Alopecia areata with under or over 50% scalp involvement, alopecia totalis and alopecia universalis were represented in the patient cohort, which was mostly female. The libraries were sequenced as a pool, and the TCR yield per sample differed mostly because of small variations in library volumes within the pool. In alopecia patients, the study followed how the peripheral blood TCR repertoire changed in vivo over primary and secondary sensitization to diphenylcyclopropenone (DPC), a hapten. Blood samples were taken from patients before sensitization (week 0) and at 2, 6 and about 24 weeks after DPC sensitization. For TCR sequencing, blood came from 25 to 35 alopecia patients at anywhere from one to four time points (pre-sensitization, 2, 6 and 24 weeks). Study-wide findings and limitations: The number of TCRs above 1 in 1000 frequency did not change with DPC sensitization; there was no evidence of global repertoire structure alterations. Repeated subsampling changed both the strength of the expansion versus patch-test correlation and the threshold at which that correlation became significant. Compared with pre-sensitization or healthy control sets, expanded TCRs formed significantly more large CDR3 similarity clusters, which is consistent with antigen-driven responses. Because all patients had alopecia, a presumed autoimmune disease, the immune response of the patients might differ from that of healthy individuals. The number of PT1 expanded TCRs positively correlated with patch test score, significant at thresholds 8, 16 and 32 but not 4.

V gives up 6 bases and J gives up 0 bases, and the segment between their germline ends measures 18 bases. The CDR3, cysteine through phenylalanine, is 18 amino acids long. The entry retains the CDR3 DNA only, 54 bases that are in frame from base 1. The germline V gene (reference sequence) specifies MNHNY as CDR1 and SVGAGI as CDR2. The chain is assembled from TRBV6-6 and TRBJ1-6, with the D segment identity uncertain. The sequence derives from a woman aged 50 to 60 with alopecia areata. Some clones in this sample may be carry-over from other donors' samples. Sequencing was performed on whole blood, taken in connection with sensitization to the hapten diphenylcyclopropenone (DPC). In nucleotide form, the sequence is TGTGCCAGCAGCCCCCACCTCGAGAGGAGCTCCTATAATTCACCCCTCCACTTT. This sequence encodes CASSPHLERSSYNSPLHF.